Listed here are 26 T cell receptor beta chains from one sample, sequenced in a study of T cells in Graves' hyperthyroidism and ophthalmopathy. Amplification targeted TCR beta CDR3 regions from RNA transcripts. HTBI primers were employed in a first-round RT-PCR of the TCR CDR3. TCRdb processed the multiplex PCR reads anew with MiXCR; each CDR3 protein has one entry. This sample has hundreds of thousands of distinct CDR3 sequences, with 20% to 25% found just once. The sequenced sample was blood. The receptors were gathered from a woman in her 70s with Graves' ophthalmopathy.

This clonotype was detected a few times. CDR3 DNA: TGTGCCACCCGAGACCAACGGTATGGCTACACCTTC. As protein: CATRDQRYGYTF. The chain employs TRBV25-1 and TRBJ1-2; D is ambiguous. The CDR3 extends over 12 amino acids. Germline CDR1 reads MGHDK; CDR2 reads SYGVNS. V was shortened by 10 bases and J by 5 bases, with 14 bases between the two germline ends.

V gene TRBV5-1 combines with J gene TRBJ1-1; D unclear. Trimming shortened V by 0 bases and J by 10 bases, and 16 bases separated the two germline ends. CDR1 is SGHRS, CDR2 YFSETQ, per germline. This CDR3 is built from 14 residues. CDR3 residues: CASSLDWPSSGAFF. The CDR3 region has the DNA TGCGCCAGCAGCTTGGACTGGCCCTCGTCGGGAGCTTTCTTT.

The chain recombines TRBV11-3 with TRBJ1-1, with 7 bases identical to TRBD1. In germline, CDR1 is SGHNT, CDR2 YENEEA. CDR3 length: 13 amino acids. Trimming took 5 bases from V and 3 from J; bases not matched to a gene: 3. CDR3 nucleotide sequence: TGTGCCAGCAGCCCGGGACAGCACACTGAAGCTTTCTTT. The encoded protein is CASSPGQHTEAFF.

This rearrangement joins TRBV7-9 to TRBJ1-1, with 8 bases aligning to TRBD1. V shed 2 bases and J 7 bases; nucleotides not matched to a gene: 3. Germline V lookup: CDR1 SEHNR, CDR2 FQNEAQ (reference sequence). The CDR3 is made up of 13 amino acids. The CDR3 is CASSLQGADEAFF. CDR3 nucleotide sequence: TGTGCCAGCAGCTTACAGGGGGCTGATGAAGCTTTCTTT.

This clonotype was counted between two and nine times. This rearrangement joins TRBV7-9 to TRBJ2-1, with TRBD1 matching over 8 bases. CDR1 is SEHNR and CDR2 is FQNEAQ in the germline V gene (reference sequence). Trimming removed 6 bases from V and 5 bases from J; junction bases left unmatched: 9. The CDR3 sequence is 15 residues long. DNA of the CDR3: TGTGCCAGCAGTGGCGACAGGGGACTTAACAATGAGCAGTTCTTC. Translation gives CASSGDRGLNNEQFF.

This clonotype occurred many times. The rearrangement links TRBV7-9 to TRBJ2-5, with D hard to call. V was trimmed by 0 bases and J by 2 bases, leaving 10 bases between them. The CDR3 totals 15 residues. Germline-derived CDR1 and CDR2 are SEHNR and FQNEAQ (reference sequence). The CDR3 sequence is CASSLAPGRQETQYF. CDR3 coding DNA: TGTGCCAGCAGCTTAGCGCCAGGACGACAAGAGACCCAGTACTTC.

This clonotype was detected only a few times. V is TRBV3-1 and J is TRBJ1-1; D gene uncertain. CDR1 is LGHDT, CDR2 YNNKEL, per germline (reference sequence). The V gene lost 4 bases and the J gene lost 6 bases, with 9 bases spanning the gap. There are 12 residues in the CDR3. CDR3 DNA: TGTGCCAGCAGCCCCGGGCCCCCTGAAGCTTTCTTT. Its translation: CASSPGPPEAFF. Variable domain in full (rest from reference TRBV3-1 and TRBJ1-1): DTAVSQTPKYLVTQMGNDKSIKCEQNLGHDTMYWYKQDSKKFLKIMFSYNNKELIINETVPNRFSPKSPDKAHLNLHINSLELGDSAVYFCASSPGPPEAFFGQGTRLTVV.

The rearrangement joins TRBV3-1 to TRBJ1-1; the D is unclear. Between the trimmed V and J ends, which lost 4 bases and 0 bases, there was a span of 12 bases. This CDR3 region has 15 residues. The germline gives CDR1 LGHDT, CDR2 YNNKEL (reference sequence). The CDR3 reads CASSPTGPMNTEAFF. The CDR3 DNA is TGTGCCAGCAGCCCCACCGGGCCTATGAACACTGAAGCTTTCTTT.

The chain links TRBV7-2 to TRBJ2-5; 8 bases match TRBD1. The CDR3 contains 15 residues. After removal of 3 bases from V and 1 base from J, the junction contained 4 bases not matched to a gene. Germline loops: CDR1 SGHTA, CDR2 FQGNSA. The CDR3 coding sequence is TGTGCCAGCAGCTTGACCCAGGGGGCCCAAGAGACCCAGTACTTC. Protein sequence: CASSLTQGAQETQYF.

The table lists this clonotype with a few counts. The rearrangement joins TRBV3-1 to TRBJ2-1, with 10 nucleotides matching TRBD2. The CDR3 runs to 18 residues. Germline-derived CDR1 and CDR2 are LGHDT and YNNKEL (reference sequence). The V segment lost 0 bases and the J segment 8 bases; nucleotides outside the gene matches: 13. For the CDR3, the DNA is TGTGCCAGCAGCCAAGATCGTCTCGGAGCGGGAGGGCCGGATGAGCAGTTCTTC. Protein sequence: CASSQDRLGAGGPDEQFF.

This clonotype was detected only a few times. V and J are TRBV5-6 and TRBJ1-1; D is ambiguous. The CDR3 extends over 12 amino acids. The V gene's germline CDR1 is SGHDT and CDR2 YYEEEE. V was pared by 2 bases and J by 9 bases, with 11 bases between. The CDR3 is CASSFGRKKAFF. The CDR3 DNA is TGTGCCAGCAGCTTCGGTAGGAAAAAAGCTTTCTTT. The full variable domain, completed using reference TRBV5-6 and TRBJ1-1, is DAGVTQSPTHLIKTRGQQVTLRCSPKSGHDTVSWYQQALGQGPQFIFQYYEEEERQRGNFPDRFSGHQFPNYSSELNVNALLLGDSALYLCASSFGRKKAFFGQGTRLTVV.

The CDR3 sequence is CATSPSGGNSYEQYF. CDR3 sequence (DNA): TGTGCCACCAGCCCCTCCGGGGGAAACTCCTACGAGCAGTACTTC. The chain couples TRBV15 to TRBJ2-7; weak D call: TRBD2 (6 bases). Germline values: CDR1 LNHNV, CDR2 YYDKDF (reference sequence). The V gene lost 5 bases and the J gene lost 0 bases, with 14 bases spanning the gap. The CDR3 extends over 15 amino acids. Based on the CDR3 plus reference TRBV15 and TRBJ2-7, the full variable domain is DAMVIQNPRYQVTQFGKPVTLSCSQTLNHNVMYWYQQKSSQAPKLLFHYYDKDFNNEADTPDNFQSRRPNTSFCFLDIRSPGLGDTAMYLCATSPSGGNSYEQYFGPGTRLTVT.

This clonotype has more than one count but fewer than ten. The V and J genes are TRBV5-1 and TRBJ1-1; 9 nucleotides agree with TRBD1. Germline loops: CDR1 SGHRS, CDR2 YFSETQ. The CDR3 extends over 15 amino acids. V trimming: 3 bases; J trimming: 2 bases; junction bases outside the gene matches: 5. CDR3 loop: CASSWTGAPNTEAFF. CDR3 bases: TGCGCCAGCAGCTGGACAGGGGCTCCAAACACTGAAGCTTTCTTT.

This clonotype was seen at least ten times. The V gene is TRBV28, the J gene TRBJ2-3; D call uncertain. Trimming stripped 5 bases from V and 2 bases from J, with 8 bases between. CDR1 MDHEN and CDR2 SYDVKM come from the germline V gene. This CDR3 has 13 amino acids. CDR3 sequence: CASSTRNTDTQYF. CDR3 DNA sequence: TGTGCCAGCAGTACCCGAAACACAGATACGCAGTATTTT.

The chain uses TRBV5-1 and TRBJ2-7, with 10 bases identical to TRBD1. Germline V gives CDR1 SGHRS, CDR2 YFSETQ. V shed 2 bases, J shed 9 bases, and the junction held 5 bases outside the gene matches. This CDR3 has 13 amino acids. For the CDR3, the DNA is TGCGCCAGCAGCTTCTCGACAGGGGGCCCGCAGTACTTC. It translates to CASSFSTGGPQYF.

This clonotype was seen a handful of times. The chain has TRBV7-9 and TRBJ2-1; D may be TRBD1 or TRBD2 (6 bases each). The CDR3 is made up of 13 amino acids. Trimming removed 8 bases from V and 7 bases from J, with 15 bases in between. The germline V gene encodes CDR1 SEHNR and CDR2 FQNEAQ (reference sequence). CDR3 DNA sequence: TGTGCCAGCGCGGGACATACAGGGAATGAGCAGTTCTTC. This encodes CASAGHTGNEQFF.

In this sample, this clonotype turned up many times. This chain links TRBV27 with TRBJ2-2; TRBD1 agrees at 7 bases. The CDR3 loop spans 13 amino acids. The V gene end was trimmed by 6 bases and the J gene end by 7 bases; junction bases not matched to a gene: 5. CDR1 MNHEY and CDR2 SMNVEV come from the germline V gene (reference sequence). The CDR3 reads CASSPRDSGELFF. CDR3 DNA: TGTGCCAGCAGCCCGAGGGACAGCGGGGAGCTGTTTTTT.

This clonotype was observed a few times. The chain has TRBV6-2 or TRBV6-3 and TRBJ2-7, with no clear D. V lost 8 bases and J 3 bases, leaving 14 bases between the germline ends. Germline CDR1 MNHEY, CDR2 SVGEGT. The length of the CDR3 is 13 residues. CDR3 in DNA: TGTGCCAGCGGAAGGGCCATTAACTACGAGCAGTACTTC. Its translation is CASGRAINYEQYF.

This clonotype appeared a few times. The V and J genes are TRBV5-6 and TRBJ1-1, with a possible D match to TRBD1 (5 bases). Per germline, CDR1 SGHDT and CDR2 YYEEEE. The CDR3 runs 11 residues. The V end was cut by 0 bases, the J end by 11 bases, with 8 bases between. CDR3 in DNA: TGTGCCAGCAGCTTGGCCAGGGATGCTTTCTTT. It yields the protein CASSLARDAFF. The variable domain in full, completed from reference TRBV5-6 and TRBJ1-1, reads DAGVTQSPTHLIKTRGQQVTLRCSPKSGHDTVSWYQQALGQGPQFIFQYYEEEERQRGNFPDRFSGHQFPNYSSELNVNALLLGDSALYLCASSLARDAFFGQGTRLTVV.

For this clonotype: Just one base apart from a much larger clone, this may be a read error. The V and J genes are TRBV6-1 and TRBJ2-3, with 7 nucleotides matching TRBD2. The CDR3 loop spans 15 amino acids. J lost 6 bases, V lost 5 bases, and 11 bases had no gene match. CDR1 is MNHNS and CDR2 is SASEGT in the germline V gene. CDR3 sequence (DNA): TGTGCCAGCAGTAAACGGGAGGCCGGGAGTGATACGCAGTATTTT. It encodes CASSKREAGSDTQYF.

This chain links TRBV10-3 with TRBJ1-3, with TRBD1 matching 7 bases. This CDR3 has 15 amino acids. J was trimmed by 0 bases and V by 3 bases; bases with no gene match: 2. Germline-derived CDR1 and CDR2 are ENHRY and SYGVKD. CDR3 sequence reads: CAISDHRGSGNTIYF. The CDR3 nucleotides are TGTGCCATCAGTGATCACAGGGGCTCTGGAAACACCATATATTTT.

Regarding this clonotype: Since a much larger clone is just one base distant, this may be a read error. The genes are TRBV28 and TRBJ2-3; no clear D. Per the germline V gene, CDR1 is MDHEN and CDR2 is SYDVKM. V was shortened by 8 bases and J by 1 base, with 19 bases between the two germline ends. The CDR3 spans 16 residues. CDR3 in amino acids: CASGDDLLAGTDTQYF. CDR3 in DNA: TGTGCCAGCGGCGATGACCTGTTAGCCGGCACAGATACGCAGTATTTT. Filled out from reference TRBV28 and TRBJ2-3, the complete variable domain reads DVKVTQSSRYLVKRTGEKVFLECVQDMDHENMFWYRQDPGLGLRLIYFSYDVKMKEKGDIPEGYSVSREKKERFSLILESASTNQTSMYLCASGDDLLAGTDTQYFGPGTRLTVL.

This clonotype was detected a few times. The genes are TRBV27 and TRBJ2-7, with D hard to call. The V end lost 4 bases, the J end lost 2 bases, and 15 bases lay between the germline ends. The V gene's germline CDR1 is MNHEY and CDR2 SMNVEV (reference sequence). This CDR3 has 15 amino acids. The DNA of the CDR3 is TGTGCCAGCAGTTATGGGGTTGACACAACCTACGAGCAGTACTTC. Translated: CASSYGVDTTYEQYF.

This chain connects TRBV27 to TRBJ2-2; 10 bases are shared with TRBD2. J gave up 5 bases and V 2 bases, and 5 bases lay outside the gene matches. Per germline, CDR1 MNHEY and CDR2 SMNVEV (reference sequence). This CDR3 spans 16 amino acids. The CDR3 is CASSLHSGRLTGELFF. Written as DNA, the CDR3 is TGTGCCAGCAGTTTACATAGCGGGAGGCTAACCGGGGAGCTGTTTTTT.

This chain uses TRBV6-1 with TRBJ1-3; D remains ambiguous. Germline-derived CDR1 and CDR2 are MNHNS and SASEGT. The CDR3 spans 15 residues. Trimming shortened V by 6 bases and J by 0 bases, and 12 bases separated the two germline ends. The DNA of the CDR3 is TGTGCCAGCAGGCCATCTTATAGCTCTGGAAACACCATATATTTT. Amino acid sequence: CASRPSYSSGNTIYF.

The CDR3 here is CSANIVGGPSEQYF. The CDR3 nucleotides read TGCAGTGCTAATATCGTGGGAGGGCCTAGCGAGCAGTACTTC. The gene calls are TRBV20-1 and TRBJ2-7; 7 bases fit TRBD2. V lost 4 bases and J lost 6; bases outside the gene matches: 12. The CDR3 is made up of 14 amino acids. Looked up from germline, CDR1 is DFQATT and CDR2 is SNEGSKA (reference sequence).